What follows describes a single T cell receptor (beta chain). No cognate antigen has been identified for it. Base qualities are not at hand, and no much larger clone is one base apart. The data are from a study of early T cells in non-severe SARS-CoV-2 infection (dated by TCRdb to about 2021). Regarding the research as a whole: Bulk RNA from unsorted whole blood was used for TCR sequencing, so alpha and beta chains could not be paired. General conclusions and limits of the study: VDJdb matching was skewed toward anti-spike CD8 responses and likely underestimated virus-specific expansions by missing private and CD4 specificities.

A case-control design nested within a healthcare worker cohort in London, UK, was used, with weekly nasopharyngeal swab PCR tests and blood sampling performed. Between 23 and 31 March 2020, the week of the UK lockdown, healthcare workers were enrolled and then followed up weekly for as long as 16 weeks. The library was produced with 5' RACE. TCRdb lists the instrument as NextSeq 500. The TCR library protocol attached unique molecular identifiers to individual cDNA molecules to correct for sequencing error and PCR bias. Both TCR alpha and beta chains were sequenced, and tight co-correlation was observed between alpha and beta sequence abundances in each sample. As for how the authors treated the data: Decombinator V4 was used to annotate the V gene, J gene and CDR3 of the TCR sequences. Expanded TCRs were defined as changing significantly between any two time points under a Poisson model with p below 0.0001. TCR abundances were normalised to the total number of TCRs sequenced per sample and were expressed as counts per million. TRAV1-2 paired with TRAJ12, TRAJ20 or TRAJ33 defined MAIT TCRs, while TRAV10 paired with TRAJ18 defined iNKT TCRs. VDJdb, accessed on 1 November 2021, was searched for TCRs annotated for CMV, EBV and SARS-CoV-2, and TCRs annotated for more than one antigen were excluded. TCRdb itself trimmed the public reads at Q25 with fastp, ran MiXCR and retained productive beta chains. Here each entry gathers all rows of one CDR3 protein and keeps the most common genes and DNA. TCRdb, not the original authors, processed these V and J calls. Within this sample are about 44,000 distinct CDR3 sequences, with less than 30% of them counted one time only. The top ten clones comprise around 5% of the sample.

Trimming at the junction amounts to 5 bases on V and 8 bases on J, and the germline ends lie 16 bases apart. From cysteine to phenylalanine, the CDR3 is 14 amino acids long. The read is trimmed to its CDR3 DNA, 42 bases read in frame from base 1. From a lookup of the germline V gene, CDR1 and CDR2 are MGHDK and SYGVNS. The sample consisted of whole blood, taken at baseline. The V and J segments used are TRBV25-1 and TRBJ2-4; the D gene is tentatively TRBD1 or TRBD2, each matching 6 bases. The clonotype was recovered from an adult who was a healthcare worker with PCR-confirmed SARS-CoV-2 infection or an uninfected control (not recorded which). CDR3 reads: CASSHHREADIQYF. Read as DNA, the sequence is TGTGCCAGCAGTCACCACAGGGAGGCGGACATTCAGTACTTC.